Detailed here is one TCR beta chain. Sequencing was performed with immunoSEQ multiplex PCR; in TCRdb, only in-frame clones are kept and a portion is missing. The table has under 300,000 clones, 84% seen once. The sample belongs to a study of blood T cell repertoires in COVID-19. This CDR3 is built from 15 residues. Germline CDR1 is SGHTA and CDR2 is FQGNSA. Trimming took off 4 bases at V and 3 bases at J, with 13 bases between the two ends. Sequencing input: peripheral blood. This clonotype was obtained from a woman aged 40 to 50 who had recovered from COVID-19. The J gene is TRBJ2-1, the V gene TRBV7-2, with D perhaps matching TRBD2 (5 bases). CDR3 sequence (DNA): TGTGCCAGCAGCTCCACGGACGGACTCTACAATGAGCAGTTCTTC. As protein: CASSSTDGLYNEQFF.